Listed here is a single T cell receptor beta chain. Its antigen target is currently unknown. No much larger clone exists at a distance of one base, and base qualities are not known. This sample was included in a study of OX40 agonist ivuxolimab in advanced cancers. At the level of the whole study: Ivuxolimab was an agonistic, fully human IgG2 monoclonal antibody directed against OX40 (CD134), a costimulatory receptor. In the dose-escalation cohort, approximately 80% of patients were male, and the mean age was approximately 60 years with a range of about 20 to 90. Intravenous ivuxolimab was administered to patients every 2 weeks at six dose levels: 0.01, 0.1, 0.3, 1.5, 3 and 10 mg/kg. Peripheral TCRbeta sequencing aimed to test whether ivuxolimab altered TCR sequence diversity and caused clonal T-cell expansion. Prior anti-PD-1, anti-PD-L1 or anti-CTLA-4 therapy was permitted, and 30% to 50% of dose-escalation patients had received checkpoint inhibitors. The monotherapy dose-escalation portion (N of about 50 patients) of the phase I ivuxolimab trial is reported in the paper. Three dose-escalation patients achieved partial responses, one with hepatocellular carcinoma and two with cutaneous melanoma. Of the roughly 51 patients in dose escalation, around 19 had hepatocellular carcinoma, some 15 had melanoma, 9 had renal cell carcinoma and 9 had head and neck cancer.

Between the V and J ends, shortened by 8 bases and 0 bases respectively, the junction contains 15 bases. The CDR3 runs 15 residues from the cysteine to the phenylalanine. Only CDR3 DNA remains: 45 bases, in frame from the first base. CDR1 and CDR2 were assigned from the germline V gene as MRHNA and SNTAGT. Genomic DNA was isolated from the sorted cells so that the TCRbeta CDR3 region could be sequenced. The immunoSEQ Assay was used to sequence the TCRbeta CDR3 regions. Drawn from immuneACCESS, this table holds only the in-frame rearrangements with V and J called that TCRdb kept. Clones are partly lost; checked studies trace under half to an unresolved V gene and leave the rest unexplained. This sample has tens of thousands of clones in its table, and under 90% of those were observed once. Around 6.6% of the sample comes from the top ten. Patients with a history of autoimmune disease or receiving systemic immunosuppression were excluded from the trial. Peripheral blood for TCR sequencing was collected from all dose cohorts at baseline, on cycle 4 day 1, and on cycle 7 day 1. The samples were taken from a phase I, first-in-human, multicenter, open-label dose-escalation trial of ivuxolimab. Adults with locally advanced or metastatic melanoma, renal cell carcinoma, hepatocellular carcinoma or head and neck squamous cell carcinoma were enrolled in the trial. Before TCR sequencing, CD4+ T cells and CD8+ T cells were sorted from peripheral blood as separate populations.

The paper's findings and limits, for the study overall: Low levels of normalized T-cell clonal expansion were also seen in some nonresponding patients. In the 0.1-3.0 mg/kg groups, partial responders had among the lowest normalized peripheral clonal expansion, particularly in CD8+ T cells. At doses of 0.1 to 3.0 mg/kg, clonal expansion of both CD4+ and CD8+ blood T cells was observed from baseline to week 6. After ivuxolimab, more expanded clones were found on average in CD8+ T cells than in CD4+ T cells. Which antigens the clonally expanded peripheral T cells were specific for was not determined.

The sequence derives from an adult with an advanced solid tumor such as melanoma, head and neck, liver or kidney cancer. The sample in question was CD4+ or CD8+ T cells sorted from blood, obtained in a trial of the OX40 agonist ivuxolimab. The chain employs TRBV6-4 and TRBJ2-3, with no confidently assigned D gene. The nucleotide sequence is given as TGTGCCAGCGCTGAGTACAGTACTAGCACAGATACGCAGTATTTT. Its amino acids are CASAEYSTSTDTQYF.